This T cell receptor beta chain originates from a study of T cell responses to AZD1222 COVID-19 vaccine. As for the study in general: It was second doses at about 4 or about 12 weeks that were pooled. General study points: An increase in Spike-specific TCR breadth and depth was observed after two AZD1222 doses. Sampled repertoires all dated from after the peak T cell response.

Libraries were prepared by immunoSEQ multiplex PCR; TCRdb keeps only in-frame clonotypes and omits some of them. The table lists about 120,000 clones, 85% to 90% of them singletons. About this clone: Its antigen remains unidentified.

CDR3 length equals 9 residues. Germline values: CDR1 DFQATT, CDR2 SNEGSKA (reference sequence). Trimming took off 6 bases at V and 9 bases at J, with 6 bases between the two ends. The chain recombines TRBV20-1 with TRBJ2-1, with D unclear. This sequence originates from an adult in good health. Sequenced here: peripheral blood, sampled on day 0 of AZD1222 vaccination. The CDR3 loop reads CSAPREQFF. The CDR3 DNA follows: TGCAGTGCCCCTCGTGAGCAGTTCTTC.